This entry describes one T cell receptor beta chain. The antigen is undetermined. This entry comes from a study of cytomegalovirus exposure and HLA in healthy donors. Study outcomes and limitations: In a later analysis, 15,000 to 20,000 TCR beta sequences were associated with HLA alleles at 0.05 false discovery rate. Of the V segments, some could not be distinguished, including TRBV6-2 and TRBV6-3, and were excluded. Among the most significant clusters, several appeared linked to common viral pathogens in a later analysis.

PCR used 60 Vbeta primers and 13 Jbeta primers. Generated by immunoSEQ multiplex PCR, the TCRdb table keeps only in-frame clones and is missing some. The data show roughly 160,000 clones, around 80% seen once. Trimming left V 0 bases short and J 3 bases short, with 15 bases between. Germline values: CDR1 SGHRS, CDR2 YFSETQ. The CDR3 is 16 amino acids. Donors were nominally healthy when sampled, though unrecorded immune exposures were likely. The J gene is TRBJ1-2, the V gene TRBV5-1, with TRBD1 as a possible D gene (5 bases). This receptor was identified in a man in his thirties or forties in good health and CMV-seronegative. The sequenced sample was PBMCs. CDR3 DNA sequence: TGCGCCAGCAGCTTGGGAAGGGGATCCTCTTACTATGGCTACACCTTC. It translates to CASSLGRGSSYYGYTF.